Below are 28 T cell receptor beta chains sequenced from a single sample in a study of vaccination and CD4 T cells after COVID-19. Their cognate antigens are unknown. Cultured CD4+ T cell DNA underwent sequencing with the Oncomine TCR Beta short-read assay. Each CDR3 protein gets one entry after TCRdb re-called the PCR reads with MiXCR. The table records about 16,000 distinct CDR3 sequences, 40% to 55% of them present only once. Described treatment: approximately 9-day PBMC culture with coronavirus spike peptide pools or control peptides (ViraFEST assay). The sequencing here drew on CD4+ T cells from blood, cultured in vitro, taken before SARS-CoV-2 vaccination. These receptors were taken from a human donor who had recovered from COVID-19.

The J gene is TRBJ2-7, the V gene TRBV6-2 or TRBV6-3, with 8 nucleotides matching TRBD2. CDR1 is MNHEY and CDR2 is SVGEGT in the germline V gene. V was pared by 7 bases and J by 3 bases, with 5 bases of the junction left unmatched. The length of the CDR3 is 13 residues. The CDR3 coding sequence is TGTGCCAGCATCCGCAGCGGGAGCTACGAGCAGTACTTC. This sequence encodes CASIRSGSYEQYF.

This clonotype was recorded a few times. V is TRBV7-2 and J is TRBJ2-5; no firm D call. The CDR3 sequence is 14 residues long. Trimming removed 1 base at V and 5 bases at J, with 11 bases between. Germline V CDR1 and CDR2: SGHTA, FQGNSA. The CDR3 region is CASSLVRGAETQYF. CDR3 in DNA: TGTGCCAGCAGCTTAGTACGTGGTGCGGAGACCCAGTACTTC.

This clonotype came up a few times. The chain joins TRBV7-2 to TRBJ2-3; 11 bases fit TRBD1. J was trimmed by 6 bases and V by 5 bases; bases with no gene match: 7. CDR1 is SGHTA, CDR2 FQGNSA, per germline. The CDR3 spans 15 residues. CDR3: CASSPRDRGFDTQYF. DNA for the CDR3: TGTGCCAGCAGCCCTCGGGACAGGGGGTTCGATACGCAGTATTTT.

This sequence joins TRBV7-2 and TRBJ1-2; D is perhaps TRBD1 (5 bases). Germline V gene sequence: CDR1 SGHTA, CDR2 FQGNSA. The ends were cut back, 1 base at V and 5 bases at J, with 14 bases in the middle. The length of the CDR3 is 15 residues. CDR3: CASSLGVVQGYGYTF. CDR3 nucleotide sequence: TGTGCCAGCAGCTTAGGAGTGGTTCAGGGTTATGGCTACACCTTC.

The genes are TRBV7-2 and TRBJ2-3, with 8 bases identical to TRBD2. V trimming: 2 bases; J trimming: 6 bases; junction bases outside the gene matches: 10. The germline V gene encodes CDR1 SGHTA and CDR2 FQGNSA. The CDR3 runs 16 residues. In DNA form, the CDR3 reads TGTGCCAGCAGCTTAACGATAGCGGGGCTAGCGGATACGCAGTATTTT. This encodes CASSLTIAGLADTQYF.

The CDR3 region is CSTHGRTGLNEKLFF. The CDR3 nucleotides are TGCAGTACCCACGGAAGGACAGGGCTGAATGAAAAACTGTTTTTT. The J gene is TRBJ1-4, the V gene TRBV20-1; 8 positions match TRBD1. Per germline, CDR1 DFQATT and CDR2 SNEGSKA (reference sequence). V shed 8 bases, J shed 5 bases, and the junction held 13 bases outside the gene matches. The length of the CDR3 is 15 residues.

The rearrangement joins TRBV5-1 to TRBJ2-5, with 8 nucleotides matching TRBD2. Germline CDR1 reads SGHRS; CDR2 reads YFSETQ. The ends lost 4 bases at V and 2 bases at J; junction bases unmatched: 7. This CDR3 is 15 amino acids long. As DNA, the CDR3 is TGCGCCAGCAGCGACCAATCTAGCGGGCAAGAGACCCAGTACTTC. Encoded protein: CASSDQSSGQETQYF.

The rearrangement links TRBV21-1 to TRBJ1-1. TRBV21-1 is a pseudogene. CDR3 size: 15 residues. The CDR3 here is CASSKVRQVNTEAFF. CDR3 DNA: TGTGCCAGCAGCAAAGTAAGGCAGGTGAACACTGAAGCTTTCTTT.

This rearrangement joins TRBV18 to TRBJ1-5, with D perhaps matching TRBD1 (6 bases). Per germline, CDR1 KGHSH and CDR2 LQKENI. Trimming removed 2 bases at V and 3 bases at J, with 11 bases between. CDR3 length: 15 residues. The DNA of the CDR3 is TGTGCCAGCTCACCAAAAGGACAGCCCAATCAGCCCCAGCATTTT. This codes for CASSPKGQPNQPQHF. Full variable domain (rest looked up from reference TRBV18 and TRBJ1-5): NAGVMQNPRHLVRRRGQEARLRCSPMKGHSHVYWYRQLPEEGLKFMVYLQKENIIDESGMPKERFSAEFPKEGPSILRIQQVVRGDSAAYFCASSPKGQPNQPQHFGDGTRLSIL.

This clonotype was counted between two and nine times. The V and J genes are TRBV7-3 and TRBJ2-7; maybe TRBD2 (5 bases). CDR1 is SGHTA, CDR2 FQGTGA, per germline. The CDR3 is made up of 13 amino acids. The germline V and J ends were trimmed by 3 bases and 5 bases, with 11 bases remaining between them. CDR3 in amino acids: CASSFRGNDEQYF. The CDR3 DNA reads as TGTGCCAGCAGCTTTCGGGGTAACGACGAGCAGTACTTC.

The sample holds a few counts of this clonotype. This sequence joins TRBV30 and TRBJ1-1; tentative D call: TRBD1 (5 bases). The V gene lost 1 base and the J gene lost 4 bases, with 10 bases spanning the gap. This CDR3 is built from 13 residues. Germline V gene sequence: CDR1 GTSNPN, CDR2 SVGIG (reference sequence). DNA of the CDR3: TGTGCCTGGAGTGCGCAGGGTGGCACTGAAGCTTTCTTT. Translation gives CAWSAQGGTEAFF. The whole variable domain, remainder taken from reference TRBV30 and TRBJ1-1, is SQTIHQWPATLVQPVGSPLSLECTVEGTSNPNLYWYRQAAGRGLQLLFYSVGIGQISSEVPQNLSASRPQDRQFILSSKKLLLSDSGFYLCAWSAQGGTEAFFGQGTRLTVV.

The genes are TRBV7-2 and TRBJ2-7; D ambiguous. V lost 2 bases, J lost 6 bases, and 8 bases lay in between. This CDR3 has 12 residues. The germline V gene encodes CDR1 SGHTA and CDR2 FQGNSA. CDR3 sequence reads: CASSLPFGEQYF. The DNA for the CDR3 is TGTGCCAGCAGCTTACCCTTTGGCGAGCAGTACTTC.

This clonotype has more than one count but fewer than ten. CDR3: CSGGHDTQYF. The CDR3 bases are TGCAGCGGCGGACATGATACGCAGTATTTT. The J gene is TRBJ2-3, the V gene TRBV20-1; possibly TRBD1 for D (5 bases). The germline CDR1 and CDR2 sequences are DFQATT and SNEGSKA (reference sequence). The CDR3 covers 10 residues.

V and J are TRBV7-2 and TRBJ2-1; maybe TRBD2 (6 bases). This CDR3 region has 16 residues. Looked up from germline, CDR1 is SGHTA and CDR2 is FQGNSA. V lost 4 bases and J lost 4, with 17 bases in between. CDR3 sequence reads: CASSSGIIAAYNEQFF. The CDR3 coding sequence is TGTGCCAGCAGCTCAGGAATTATAGCGGCATACAATGAGCAGTTCTTC. Complete variable domain (other parts from reference TRBV7-2 and TRBJ2-1): GAGVSQSPSNKVTEKGKDVELRCDPISGHTALYWYRQSLGQGLEFLIYFQGNSAPDKSGLPSDRFSAERTGGSVSTLTIQRTQQEDSAVYLCASSSGIIAAYNEQFFGPGTRLTVL.

The chain links TRBV4-3 to TRBJ1-1; 9 positions agree with TRBD1. V lost 2 bases, J lost 5 bases, and 6 bases stayed unmatched. Germline assignment: CDR1 LGHNA and CDR2 YSLEER. This CDR3 spans 15 amino acids. The CDR3 region has the DNA TGCGCCAGCAGCCAATCACAGGGGGCGAGGACTGAAGCTTTCTTT. Its translation: CASSQSQGARTEAFF.

This clonotype was seen a few times. V usage is TRBV6-2 or TRBV6-3 and J usage is TRBJ1-1; D is unclear. Germline loops: CDR1 MNHEY, CDR2 SVGEGT. V was cut by 3 bases and J by 8 bases, with 10 bases left in between. This CDR3 is built from 12 residues. The CDR3 loop reads CASSYQEREAFF. As DNA, the CDR3 is TGTGCCAGCAGTTATCAGGAGCGCGAAGCTTTCTTT.

This clonotype was observed a single time. The chain joins TRBV10-3 to TRBJ2-1, with D possibly TRBD2 on 6 matching bases. CDR3 length: 13 amino acids. The ends were cut back, 4 bases at V and 6 bases at J, with 10 bases in the middle. Germline CDR1 is ENHRY and CDR2 is SYGVKD. The CDR3 DNA reads TGTGCCATCAGTGGCGGGACCACCAATGAGCAGTTCTTC. It yields the protein CAISGGTTNEQFF.

The chain carries TRBV2 and TRBJ2-1; TRBD1 aligns across 10 bases. The length of the CDR3 is 14 residues. Losses at the gene ends were 8 bases for V and 6 bases for J; bases not matched to a gene: 7. Germline loops: CDR1 SNHLY, CDR2 FYNNEI. CDR3 loop: CASHKGTGVNEQFF. In DNA, the CDR3 is TGTGCCAGCCACAAAGGGACAGGGGTCAATGAGCAGTTCTTC.

The chain carries TRBV5-1 and TRBJ1-1, with D perhaps TRBD1 (6 bases). Per the germline V gene, CDR1 is SGHRS and CDR2 is YFSETQ. The V and J ends lost 4 bases and 2 bases respectively, with 15 bases between them. The CDR3 has 15 residues. The CDR3 sequence is CASSLSRTVNTEAFF. The CDR3 nucleotides read TGCGCCAGCAGCCTCTCCAGGACAGTCAACACTGAAGCTTTCTTT.

The V call is TRBV28, the J call TRBJ1-1; D ambiguous. The CDR3 has 14 amino acids. Trimming pared 5 bases from V and 3 bases from J, leaving 13 bases between. Germline V gene data show CDR1 as MDHEN and CDR2 as SYDVKM. The CDR3 reads CASSSGSIHTEAFF. The DNA for the CDR3 is TGTGCCAGCAGTAGCGGTTCAATCCACACTGAAGCTTTCTTT.

The J gene is TRBJ1-1, the V gene TRBV7-9; TRBD1 agrees at 7 bases. V was clipped by 6 bases and J by 5 bases; unmatched bases: 15. The CDR3 has 16 amino acids. CDR1 SEHNR and CDR2 FQNEAQ come from the germline V gene (reference sequence). Here the CDR3 DNA reads TGTGCCAGCAGAGACCGGGACAGCCAAAAGAGGACTGAAGCTTTCTTT. It translates to CASRDRDSQKRTEAFF.

The chain recombines TRBV20-1 with TRBJ1-1; 11 nucleotides match TRBD1. Trimming cost V 1 base and J 8 bases; bases outside gene matches: 18. Germline loops: CDR1 DFQATT, CDR2 SNEGSKA (reference sequence). The length of the CDR3 is 18 residues. The CDR3 is CSARAPSGTGGVNSEAFF. The CDR3 bases are TGCAGTGCTAGAGCACCATCCGGGACAGGGGGAGTCAATTCAGAAGCTTTCTTT.

The chain carries TRBV7-2 and TRBJ1-1; 9 bases line up with TRBD1. Germline V lookup: CDR1 SGHTA, CDR2 FQGNSA. The CDR3 contains 16 residues. V lost 2 bases, J lost 0 bases, and 4 bases stayed unmatched. The CDR3 coding sequence is TGTGCCAGCAGCTTAACAGGGGGCCGAGTGAACACTGAAGCTTTCTTT. As protein: CASSLTGGRVNTEAFF. Full variable domain (remainder filled in from reference TRBV7-2 and TRBJ1-1): GAGVSQSPSNKVTEKGKDVELRCDPISGHTALYWYRQSLGQGLEFLIYFQGNSAPDKSGLPSDRFSAERTGGSVSTLTIQRTQQEDSAVYLCASSLTGGRVNTEAFFGQGTRLTVV.

This clonotype appeared a single time. The rearrangement uses TRBV30 and TRBJ1-1; D gene ambiguous. CDR1 is GTSNPN, CDR2 SVGIG, per germline (reference sequence). The CDR3 covers 13 residues. V was clipped by 0 bases and J by 2 bases, with 7 bases between them. The CDR3 region has the DNA TGTGCCTGGAGTGTAACAGCAAACACTGAAGCTTTCTTT. It encodes CAWSVTANTEAFF.

The sample holds a few counts of this clonotype. The V and J genes are TRBV6-2 or TRBV6-3 and TRBJ1-1; perhaps TRBD1 as D (6 bases). Germline V gene sequence: CDR1 MNHEY, CDR2 SVGEGT. Deletions cut 5 bases from V and 8 bases from J, with 18 bases between. CDR3 length: 14 amino acids. The CDR3 sequence is CASSRQAKGSEAFF. The CDR3 DNA reads TGTGCCAGCAGTCGACAGGCCAAAGGTTCGGAAGCTTTCTTT.

The sample holds a few counts of this clonotype. The chain links TRBV19 to TRBJ1-2; maybe TRBD1 (6 bases). The ends were cut back, 3 bases at V and 4 bases at J, with 12 bases in the middle. Per germline, CDR1 LNHDA and CDR2 SQIVND (reference sequence). The CDR3 is 14 amino acids. This CDR3 reads CASSIRDTGYGYTF. CDR3 nucleotide sequence: TGTGCCAGTAGTATCCGGGACACGGGCTATGGCTACACCTTC.

This rearrangement joins TRBV11-3 to TRBJ2-1; tentatively, D is TRBD2 (5 bases). The J call may be wrong; the DNA end is better matched by TRBJ2-7. Per germline, CDR1 SGHNT and CDR2 YENEEA. There are 14 residues in the CDR3. CDR3 nucleotide sequence: TGTGCCAGCAGCTTATTCGGGGATAGCTACGAGCAGTACTTC. Translating it yields CASSLFGDSYEQYF.

This clonotype appeared a few times. The chain links TRBV20-1 to TRBJ1-1; D remains ambiguous. CDR3 size: 12 residues. The germline V gene encodes CDR1 DFQATT and CDR2 SNEGSKA (reference sequence). Trimming left V 1 base short and J 8 bases short, with 11 bases between. The CDR3: CSARVMPMEAFF. The CDR3 nucleotides are TGCAGTGCTAGAGTTATGCCGATGGAAGCTTTCTTT.